The next 16 T cell receptor beta chains were all read from a single sample in a study of T cell responses to AZD1222 COVID-19 vaccine. This table comes from immunoSEQ multiplex PCR, and its TCRdb copy is limited to in-frame clones, with some not included. The table shows roughly 150,000 clones, with approximately 90% occurring only once. Sequenced here: peripheral blood, sampled 28 days after the second AZD1222 dose. Source of these receptors: an adult who received the AZD1222 COVID-19 vaccine.

This chain connects TRBV5-1 to TRBJ2-6; D unresolved. The V end lost 4 bases, the J end lost 0 bases, and 11 bases lay between the germline ends. Germline loops: CDR1 SGHRS, CDR2 YFSETQ. There are 16 residues in the CDR3. The CDR3 DNA follows: TGCGCCAGCAGCCCCGGGTTGGGCTCTGGGGCCAACGTCCTGACTTTC. Its translation is CASSPGLGSGANVLTF.

The chain uses TRBV11-2 and TRBJ2-7; 8 bases map to TRBD2. V shed 1 base, J shed 2 bases, and the junction held 4 bases outside the gene matches. Germline V gene lookup returns CDR1 SGHAT and CDR2 FQNNGV. The CDR3 runs to 15 residues. CDR3 coding DNA: TGTGCCAGCAGCTTAGGTGTAGCGGGGACCTACGAGCAGTACTTC. Protein sequence: CASSLGVAGTYEQYF.

This chain uses TRBV14 with TRBJ1-1; perhaps TRBD1 as D (5 bases). V lost 4 bases to trimming and J lost 0 bases, with 6 bases between them. The CDR3 totals 13 residues. Looked up from germline, CDR1 is SGHDN and CDR2 is FVKESK. The CDR3 DNA sequence: TGTGCCAGCAGCCGGGGGGTGAACACTGAAGCTTTCTTT. It encodes CASSRGVNTEAFF.

The V gene is TRBV2, the J gene TRBJ1-5; the match to TRBD1 covers 7 bases. The J segment lost 4 bases and the V segment lost 6 bases, leaving 15 bases of the junction unmatched. Germline values: CDR1 SNHLY, CDR2 FYNNEI. This CDR3 comprises 17 residues. CDR3: CASRGGQFPWRNQPQHF. The CDR3 coding sequence is TGTGCCAGCAGGGGGGGACAGTTCCCTTGGAGAAATCAGCCCCAGCATTTT.

This sequence joins TRBV28 and TRBJ2-7; 8 bases agree with TRBD2. The CDR3 runs to 16 residues. J lost 6 bases, V lost 0 bases, and 10 bases had no gene match. CDR1 and CDR2 from the germline V gene are MDHEN and SYDVKM. The CDR3 loop reads CASSLWVAGPGPEQYF. CDR3 coding DNA: TGTGCCAGCAGTTTATGGGTAGCGGGACCAGGGCCCGAGCAGTACTTC.

V is TRBV19 and J is TRBJ1-4; possible D gene TRBD1, 6 bases. Germline V CDR1 and CDR2: LNHDA, SQIVND (reference sequence). V lost 4 bases and J 7 bases, leaving 13 bases between the germline ends. The CDR3 has 14 amino acids. The CDR3 loop reads CASSRLDRSEKLFF. The DNA for the CDR3 is TGTGCCAGTAGTAGGCTTGACAGGTCTGAAAAACTGTTTTTT.

This clone was counted only a few times. This chain uses TRBV11-2 with TRBJ2-5; 9 bases map to TRBD2. Trimming cost V 5 bases and J 1 base; bases outside gene matches: 11. This CDR3 has 17 residues. Germline CDR1 is SGHAT and CDR2 is FQNNGV. This CDR3 reads CASSPGGGAAGQETQYF. CDR3 coding DNA: TGTGCCAGCAGCCCGGGCGGGGGGGCTGCAGGCCAAGAGACCCAGTACTTC.

This chain links TRBV30 with TRBJ1-4; D is ambiguous. The CDR3 spans 13 residues. Germline CDR1 GTSNPN, CDR2 SVGIG (reference sequence). The V gene lost 4 bases and the J gene lost 5 bases, with 11 bases spanning the gap. The CDR3 loop is CAWTPPANEKLFF. CDR3 coding DNA: TGTGCCTGGACGCCCCCTGCGAATGAAAAACTGTTTTTT.

The chain employs TRBV6-5 and TRBJ2-1; D not resolved. V shed 2 bases and J shed 12 bases, with 14 bases lying between them. CDR1 is MNHEY and CDR2 is SVGAGI in the germline V gene. The length of the CDR3 is 13 residues. DNA for the CDR3: TGTGCCAGCAGTTACACCACTTCCCGAAGGCAGTTCTTC. Encoded protein: CASSYTTSRRQFF.

The V gene is TRBV12-5, the J gene TRBJ1-1; D is undetermined. Germline V CDR1 and CDR2: LGHNT, FRNRAP. Trimming left V 1 base short and J 4 bases short, with 13 bases between. The CDR3 covers 15 residues. For the CDR3, the DNA is TGTGCTAGTGGTTTGGAGGCGGGCGCTGTCACTGAAGCTTTCTTT. It is translated as CASGLEAGAVTEAFF.

The rearrangement links TRBV28 to TRBJ1-4; D perhaps matches TRBD1 (6 bases). The germline V and J ends were trimmed by 5 bases and 11 bases, with 21 bases remaining between them. The CDR3 extends over 15 amino acids. Germline V gene lookup returns CDR1 MDHEN and CDR2 SYDVKM. CDR3 bases: TGTGCCAGCAGTGCCCCAGGGGACTTAGGGGAGAAACTGTTTTTT. Amino acid sequence: CASSAPGDLGEKLFF.

V is TRBV4-3 and J is TRBJ1-1; D is undetermined. The CDR3 loop spans 13 amino acids. V dropped 1 base and J dropped 1 base, with 4 bases sitting between them. The germline V gene encodes CDR1 LGHNA and CDR2 YSLEER. As DNA, the CDR3 is TGCGCCAGCAGCCAAGGGGGGAACACTGAAGCTTTCTTT. Its protein product is CASSQGGNTEAFF.

The chain carries TRBV10-3 and TRBJ2-2; 8 positions agree with TRBD1. The CDR3 loop spans 15 amino acids. J gave up 8 bases and V 10 bases, and 15 bases lay outside the gene matches. CDR1 and CDR2 from the germline V gene are ENHRY and SYGVKD. In DNA, the CDR3 is TGTGCCACCTCTTTCCGGCAGGGGGCGTCGGGGGAGCTGTTTTTT. Its translation is CATSFRQGASGELFF.

The chain employs TRBV19 and TRBJ1-5, with 7 bases that match TRBD1. The CDR3 has 13 residues. V lost 5 bases, J lost 6 bases, and 4 bases stayed unmatched. The germline gives CDR1 LNHDA, CDR2 SQIVND (reference sequence). This chain's CDR3 is CASSDTGVQPQHF. CDR3 nucleotide sequence: TGTGCCAGTAGTGATACAGGGGTTCAGCCCCAGCATTTT.

This chain uses TRBV28 with TRBJ1-5; 7 bases align to TRBD1. This CDR3 contains 15 residues. Germline assignment: CDR1 MDHEN and CDR2 SYDVKM. With V trimmed by 4 bases and J by 3 bases, 6 bases remained unmatched. CDR3 sequence: CASSWTDRANQPQHF. The CDR3 region has the DNA TGTGCCAGCAGTTGGACAGACAGGGCCAATCAGCCCCAGCATTTT. Based on the CDR3 plus reference TRBV28 and TRBJ1-5, the full variable domain is DVKVTQSSRYLVKRTGEKVFLECVQDMDHENMFWYRQDPGLGLRLIYFSYDVKMKEKGDIPEGYSVSREKKERFSLILESASTNQTSMYLCASSWTDRANQPQHFGDGTRLSIL.

The V and J genes are TRBV6-4 and TRBJ2-3; D is perhaps TRBD1 (6 bases). V gave up 2 bases and J gave up 0 bases, with 9 bases separating them. Germline V gene sequence: CDR1 MRHNA, CDR2 SNTAGT. The CDR3 length is 15 residues. Written as DNA, the CDR3 is TGTGCCAGCAGTGACCAGGGGACGAGCACAGATACGCAGTATTTT. Protein: CASSDQGTSTDTQYF.